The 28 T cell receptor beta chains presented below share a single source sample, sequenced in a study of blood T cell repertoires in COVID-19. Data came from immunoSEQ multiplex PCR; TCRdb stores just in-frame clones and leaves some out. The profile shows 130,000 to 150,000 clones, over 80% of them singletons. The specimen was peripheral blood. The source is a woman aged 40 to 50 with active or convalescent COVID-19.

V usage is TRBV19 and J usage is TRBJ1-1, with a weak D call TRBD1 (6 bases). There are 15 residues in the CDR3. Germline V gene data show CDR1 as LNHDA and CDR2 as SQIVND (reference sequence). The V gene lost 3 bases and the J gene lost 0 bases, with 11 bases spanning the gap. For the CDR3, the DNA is TGTGCCAGTAGTATTACAGGGAGCATGAACACTGAAGCTTTCTTT. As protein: CASSITGSMNTEAFF. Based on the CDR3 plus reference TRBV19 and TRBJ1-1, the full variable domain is DGGITQSPKYLFRKEGQNVTLSCEQNLNHDAMYWYRQDPGQGLRLIYYSQIVNDFQKGDIAEGYSVSREKKESFPLTVTSAQKNPTAFYLCASSITGSMNTEAFFGQGTRLTVV.

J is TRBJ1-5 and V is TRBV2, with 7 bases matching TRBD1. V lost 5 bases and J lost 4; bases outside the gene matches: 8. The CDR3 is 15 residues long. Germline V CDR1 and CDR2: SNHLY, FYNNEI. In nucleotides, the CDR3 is TGTGCCAGCAGTCGACAGGGCTTGGAGAATCAGCCCCAGCATTTT. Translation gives CASSRQGLENQPQHF. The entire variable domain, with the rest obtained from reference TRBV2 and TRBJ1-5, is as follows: EPEVTQTPSHQVTQMGQEVILRCVPISNHLYFYWYRQILGQKVEFLVSFYNNEISEKSEIFDDQFSVERPDGSNFTLKIRSTKLEDSAMYFCASSRQGLENQPQHFGDGTRLSIL.

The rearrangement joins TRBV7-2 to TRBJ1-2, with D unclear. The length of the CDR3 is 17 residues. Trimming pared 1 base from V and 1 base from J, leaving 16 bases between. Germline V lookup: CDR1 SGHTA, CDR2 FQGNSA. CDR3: CASSLVRFYEINYGYTF. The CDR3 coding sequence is TGTGCCAGCAGCTTAGTGAGGTTTTATGAAATTAACTATGGCTACACCTTC.

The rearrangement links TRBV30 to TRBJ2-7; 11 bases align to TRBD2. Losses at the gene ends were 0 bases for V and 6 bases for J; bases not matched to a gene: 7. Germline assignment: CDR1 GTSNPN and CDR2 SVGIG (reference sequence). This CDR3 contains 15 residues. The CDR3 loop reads CAWSVRGTSGGEQYF. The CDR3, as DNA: TGTGCCTGGAGTGTACGGGGGACTAGCGGAGGCGAGCAGTACTTC.

The CDR3 DNA reads as TGTGCCAGCAGCAGGGGGCGGAACACTGAAGCTTTCTTT. It yields the protein CASSRGRNTEAFF. This chain links TRBV7-2 with TRBJ1-1; 7 bases are shared with TRBD1. With 5 bases clipped from V and 1 base from J, the junction kept 1 base outside the gene matches. The germline V gene has CDR1 SGHTA and CDR2 FQGNSA. This CDR3 is 13 amino acids long. The complete variable domain, with remaining parts taken from reference TRBV7-2 and TRBJ1-1, reads GAGVSQSPSNKVTEKGKDVELRCDPISGHTALYWYRQSLGQGLEFLIYFQGNSAPDKSGLPSDRFSAERTGGSVSTLTIQRTQQEDSAVYLCASSRGRNTEAFFGQGTRLTVV.

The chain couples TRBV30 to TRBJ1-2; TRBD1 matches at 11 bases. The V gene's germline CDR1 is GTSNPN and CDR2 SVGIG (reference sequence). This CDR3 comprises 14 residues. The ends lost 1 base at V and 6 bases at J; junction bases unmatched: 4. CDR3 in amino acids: CAWSGGQGGNGYTF. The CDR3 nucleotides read TGTGCCTGGAGTGGGGGACAGGGGGGTAATGGCTACACCTTC. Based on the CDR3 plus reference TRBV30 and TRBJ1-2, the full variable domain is SQTIHQWPATLVQPVGSPLSLECTVEGTSNPNLYWYRQAAGRGLQLLFYSVGIGQISSEVPQNLSASRPQDRQFILSSKKLLLSDSGFYLCAWSGGQGGNGYTFGSGTRLTVV.

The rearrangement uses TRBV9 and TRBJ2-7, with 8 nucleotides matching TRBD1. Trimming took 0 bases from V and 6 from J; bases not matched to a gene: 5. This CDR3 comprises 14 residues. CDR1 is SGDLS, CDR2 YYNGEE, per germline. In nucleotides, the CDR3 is TGTGCCAGCAGCGTAGGGACAGGGATGGGCGAGCAGTACTTC. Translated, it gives CASSVGTGMGEQYF.

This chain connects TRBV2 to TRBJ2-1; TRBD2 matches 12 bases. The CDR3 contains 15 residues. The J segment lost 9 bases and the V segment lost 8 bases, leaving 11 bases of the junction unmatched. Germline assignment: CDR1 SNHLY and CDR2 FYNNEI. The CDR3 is CASRGASGRASEQFF. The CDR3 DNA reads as TGTGCCAGCCGAGGGGCTAGCGGGAGGGCCAGTGAGCAGTTCTTC.

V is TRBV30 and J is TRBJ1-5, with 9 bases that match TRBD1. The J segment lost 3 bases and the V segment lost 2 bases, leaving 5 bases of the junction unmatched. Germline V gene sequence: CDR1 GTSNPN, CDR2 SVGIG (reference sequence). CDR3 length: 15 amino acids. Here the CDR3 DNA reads TGTGCCTGGAGTTTCACAGGGGGCCTCAATCAGCCCCAGCATTTT. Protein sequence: CAWSFTGGLNQPQHF.

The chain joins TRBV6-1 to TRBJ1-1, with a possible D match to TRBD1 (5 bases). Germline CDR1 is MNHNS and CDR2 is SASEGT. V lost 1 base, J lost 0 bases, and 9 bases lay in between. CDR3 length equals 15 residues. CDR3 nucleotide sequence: TGTGCCAGCAGTGAAGTGGCAGGGTTGAACACTGAAGCTTTCTTT. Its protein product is CASSEVAGLNTEAFF.

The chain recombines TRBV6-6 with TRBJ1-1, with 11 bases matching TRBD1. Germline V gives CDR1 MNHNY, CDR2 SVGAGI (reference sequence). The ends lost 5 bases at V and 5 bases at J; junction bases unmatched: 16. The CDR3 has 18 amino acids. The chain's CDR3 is CASSPTTGTGGIGTEAFF. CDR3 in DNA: TGTGCCAGCAGTCCAACCACCGGGACAGGGGGAATAGGGACTGAAGCTTTCTTT.

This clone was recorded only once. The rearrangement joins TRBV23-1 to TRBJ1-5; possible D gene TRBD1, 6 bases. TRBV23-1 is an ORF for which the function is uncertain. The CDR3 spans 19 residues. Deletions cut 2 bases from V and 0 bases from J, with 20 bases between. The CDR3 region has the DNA TGCGCCAGCAGTCAAAGGTGGACAGCTTACAGGTATAGCAATCAGCCCCAGCATTTT. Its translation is CASSQRWTAYRYSNQPQHF.

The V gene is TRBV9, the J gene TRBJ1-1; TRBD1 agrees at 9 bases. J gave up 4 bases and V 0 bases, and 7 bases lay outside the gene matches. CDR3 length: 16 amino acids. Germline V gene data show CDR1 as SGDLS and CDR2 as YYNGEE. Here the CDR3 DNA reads TGTGCCAGCAGCGTAGCCCCAGGGACAGGGAGCACTGAAGCTTTCTTT. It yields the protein CASSVAPGTGSTEAFF.

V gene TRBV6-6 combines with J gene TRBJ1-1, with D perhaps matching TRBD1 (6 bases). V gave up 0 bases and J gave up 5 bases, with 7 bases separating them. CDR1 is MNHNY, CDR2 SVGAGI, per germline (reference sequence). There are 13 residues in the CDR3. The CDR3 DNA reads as TGTGCCAGCAGTTACTCGAGGGGGACTGAAGCTTTCTTT. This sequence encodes CASSYSRGTEAFF.

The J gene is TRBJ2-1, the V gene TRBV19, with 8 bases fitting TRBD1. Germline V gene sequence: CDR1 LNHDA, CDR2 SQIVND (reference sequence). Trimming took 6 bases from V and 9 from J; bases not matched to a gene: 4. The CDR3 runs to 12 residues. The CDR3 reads CASSDRGTEQFF. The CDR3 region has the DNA TGTGCCAGTAGCGACAGGGGAACTGAGCAGTTCTTC.

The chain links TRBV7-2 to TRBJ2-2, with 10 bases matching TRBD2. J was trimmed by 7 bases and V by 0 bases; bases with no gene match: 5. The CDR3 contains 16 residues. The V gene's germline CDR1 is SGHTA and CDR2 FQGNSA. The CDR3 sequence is CASSLARAGGGGELFF. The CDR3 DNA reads TGTGCCAGCAGCTTAGCGCGAGCGGGAGGGGGCGGGGAGCTGTTTTTT.

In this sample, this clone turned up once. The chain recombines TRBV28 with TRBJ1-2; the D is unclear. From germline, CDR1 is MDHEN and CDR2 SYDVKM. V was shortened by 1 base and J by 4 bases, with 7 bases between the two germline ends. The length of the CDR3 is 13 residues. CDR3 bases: TGTGCCAGCAGTTTATCCGTACTCTATGGCTACACCTTC. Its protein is CASSLSVLYGYTF.

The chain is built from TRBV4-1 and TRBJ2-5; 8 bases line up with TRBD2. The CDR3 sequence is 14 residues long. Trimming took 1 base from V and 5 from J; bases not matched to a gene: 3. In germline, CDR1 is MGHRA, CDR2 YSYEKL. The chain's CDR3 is CASSQAGGSETQYF. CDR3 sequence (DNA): TGCGCCAGCAGCCAAGCGGGGGGGTCGGAGACCCAGTACTTC.

The CDR3 bases are TGCGCCAGCAGCAAAGTGGACAGGGCCGGGGAGCTGTTTTTT. Protein: CASSKVDRAGELFF. The chain carries TRBV4-1 and TRBJ2-2; 8 bases map to TRBD1. Per germline, CDR1 MGHRA and CDR2 YSYEKL. Trimming at V came to 5 bases and at J to 6 bases, leaving 5 bases not matched to a gene. The CDR3 contains 14 residues.

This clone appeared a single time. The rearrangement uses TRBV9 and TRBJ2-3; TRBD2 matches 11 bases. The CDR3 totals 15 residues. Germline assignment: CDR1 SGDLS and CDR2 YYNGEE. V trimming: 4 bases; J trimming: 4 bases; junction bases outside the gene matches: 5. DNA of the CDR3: TGTGCCAGCAGCCTTAGCGGGAGGGCTTCAGATACGCAGTATTTT. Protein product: CASSLSGRASDTQYF.

CDR3: CASRLELPGTSGRGHTGELFF. As DNA, the CDR3 is TGTGCAAGTCGCTTAGAGCTCCCCGGGACTAGCGGGAGGGGTCACACCGGGGAGCTGTTTTTT. This rearrangement joins TRBV12-2 to TRBJ2-2; the DNA was not used to check the table's D call, TRBD2. TRBV12-2 counts as a pseudogene. The CDR3 consists of 21 residues.

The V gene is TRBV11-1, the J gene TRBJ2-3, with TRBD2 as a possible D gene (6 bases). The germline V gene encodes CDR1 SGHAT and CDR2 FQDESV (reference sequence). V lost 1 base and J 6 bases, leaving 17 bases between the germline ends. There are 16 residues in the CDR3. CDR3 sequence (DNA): TGTGCCAGCAGCTTAGATTACGGGGGATGGTGTGATACGCAGTATTTT. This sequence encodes CASSLDYGGWCDTQYF.

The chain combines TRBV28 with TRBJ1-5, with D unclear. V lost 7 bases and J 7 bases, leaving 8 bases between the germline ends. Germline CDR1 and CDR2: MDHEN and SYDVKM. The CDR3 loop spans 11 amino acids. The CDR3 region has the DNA TGTGCCAGCACCCAGGTACAGCCCCAGCATTTT. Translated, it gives CASTQVQPQHF. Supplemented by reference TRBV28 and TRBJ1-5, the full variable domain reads DVKVTQSSRYLVKRTGEKVFLECVQDMDHENMFWYRQDPGLGLRLIYFSYDVKMKEKGDIPEGYSVSREKKERFSLILESASTNQTSMYLCASTQVQPQHFGDGTRLSIL.

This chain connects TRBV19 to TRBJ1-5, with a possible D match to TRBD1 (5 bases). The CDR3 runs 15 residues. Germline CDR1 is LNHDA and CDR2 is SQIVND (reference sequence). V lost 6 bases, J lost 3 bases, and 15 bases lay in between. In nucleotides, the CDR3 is TGTGCCAGTAGCCCCCAGGGACTGTTCAATCAGCCCCAGCATTTT. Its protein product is CASSPQGLFNQPQHF.

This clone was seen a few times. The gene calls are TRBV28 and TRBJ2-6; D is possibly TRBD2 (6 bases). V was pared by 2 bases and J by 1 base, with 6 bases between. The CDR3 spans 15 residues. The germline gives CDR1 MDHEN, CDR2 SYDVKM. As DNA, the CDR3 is TGTGCCAGCAGTTTAGGGGGGTCTGGGGCCAACGTCCTGACTTTC. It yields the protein CASSLGGSGANVLTF.

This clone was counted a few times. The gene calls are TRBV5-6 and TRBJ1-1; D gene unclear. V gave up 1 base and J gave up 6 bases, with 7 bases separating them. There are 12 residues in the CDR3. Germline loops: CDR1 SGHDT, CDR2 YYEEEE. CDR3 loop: CASSLWGAEAFF. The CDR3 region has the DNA TGTGCCAGCAGCTTGTGGGGAGCTGAAGCTTTCTTT.

The CDR3 DNA is TGTGCCAGCAGTCCCGACAGGGGGCAAGATAACTATGGCTACACCTTC. This translates into CASSPDRGQDNYGYTF. V usage is TRBV27 and J usage is TRBJ1-2, with 10 positions matching TRBD1. CDR3 length: 16 amino acids. Germline CDR1 MNHEY, CDR2 SMNVEV (reference sequence). Trimming cost V 5 bases and J 1 base; bases outside gene matches: 7.

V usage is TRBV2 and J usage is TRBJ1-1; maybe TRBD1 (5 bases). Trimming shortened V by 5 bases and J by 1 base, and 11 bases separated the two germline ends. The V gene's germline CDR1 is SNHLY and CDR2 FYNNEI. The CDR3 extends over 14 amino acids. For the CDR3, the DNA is TGTGCCAGCAGTCTACTCCAGGGGAACACTGAAGCTTTCTTT. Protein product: CASSLLQGNTEAFF. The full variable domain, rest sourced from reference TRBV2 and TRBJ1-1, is EPEVTQTPSHQVTQMGQEVILRCVPISNHLYFYWYRQILGQKVEFLVSFYNNEISEKSEIFDDQFSVERPDGSNFTLKIRSTKLEDSAMYFCASSLLQGNTEAFFGQGTRLTVV.